This TCR beta chain stems from a study of T cell changes during pregnancy in multiple sclerosis (dated by TCRdb to between 2018 and 2020). Regarding the complete study: The study looked at changes in the T cell repertoire across pregnancy in women with multiple sclerosis.

The protocol used for the library was the immunoSEQ multiplex PCR assay. TCRdb limited this immuneACCESS table to in-frame rearrangements with V and J called. A share of clones is missing; checked studies link under half to unresolved V genes, and the rest is unexplained. The sample profile shows about 74,000 clones; around 85% of them were found once. Over 3% of the sample is in the top ten clones. The CDR3, from cysteine to phenylalanine, totals 14 residues. The kept DNA is CDR3 alone, 42 bases in frame from the first base. Via the germline V gene, CDR1 is MNHNS and CDR2 SASEGT. Ends trimmed: V by 5 bases, J by 3 bases; bases unmatched to a gene: 5. In regard to this clone: Its target antigen remains unknown. No much larger clone exists at a distance of one base, and base qualities are not known.

The sequences come from peripheral blood, collected before pregnancy. The rearranged segments are TRBV6-1 and TRBJ2-7; TRBD2 fits 9 bases in the junction. The sequence came from a female donor with multiple sclerosis, enrolled in a pregnancy study. The CDR3 reads as follows: CASSLAGKVYEQYF. The DNA reads as follows: TGTGCCAGCAGTCTAGCGGGGAAGGTCTACGAGCAGTACTTC.